This TCR beta chain originates from a study of shared clonotypes between healthy human individuals. Remarks on this clone: Antigen specificity is unknown. The same CDR3 can be traced to other DNA sequences in this sample.

Genomic DNA per cell subset filled all wells of several immunoSEQ plates. Libraries were prepared by immunoSEQ multiplex PCR; TCRdb keeps only in-frame clonotypes and omits some of them. Altogether around 2,000,000 clones are present, approximately 94% being singletons, with the ten largest covering roughly 1%. Study-wide points: In several donors, around 4.8% of naive CD4 clonotypes appeared in common.

Naivety among CD8 cells was defined by CD45RO negativity and positive CCR7 selection, thereby excluding terminally differentiated effector memory CD45RA+ cells. Germline CDR1 MNHEY, CDR2 SMNVEV (reference sequence). V was cut by 6 bases and J by 0 bases, with 5 bases left in between. The CDR3 totals 12 residues. The chain is built from TRBV27 and TRBJ2-5; D call uncertain. Sequenced input: naive CD8+ T cells sorted from blood. This receptor was identified in a man aged 18 to 30 in good health. CDR3 sequence (DNA): TGTGCCAGCAGCCCAGACCAAGAGACCCAGTACTTC. It translates to CASSPDQETQYF.